The T cell receptor (beta chain) under discussion was sequenced for a study of OX40 agonist ivuxolimab in advanced cancers. This CDR3 has 13 amino acids. Germline V lookup: CDR1 SGDLS, CDR2 YYNGEE. Trimming took 4 bases from V and 8 from J; bases not matched to a gene: 6. Assay: immunoSEQ multiplex PCR; the TCRdb copy retains only in-frame clones and omits some. The table lists around 80,000 clones, around 94% of them singletons, with 20% in the top ten. The genes are TRBV9 and TRBJ2-1; 7 bases map to TRBD1. The receptor's source is an adult with an advanced solid tumor such as melanoma, head and neck, liver or kidney cancer. The sequencing here drew on CD4+ or CD8+ T cells sorted from blood, taken in a trial of the OX40 agonist ivuxolimab. For the CDR3, the DNA is TGTGCCAGCAGCCCGACAGGGTTTGATGAGCAGTTCTTC. Translation gives CASSPTGFDEQFF.